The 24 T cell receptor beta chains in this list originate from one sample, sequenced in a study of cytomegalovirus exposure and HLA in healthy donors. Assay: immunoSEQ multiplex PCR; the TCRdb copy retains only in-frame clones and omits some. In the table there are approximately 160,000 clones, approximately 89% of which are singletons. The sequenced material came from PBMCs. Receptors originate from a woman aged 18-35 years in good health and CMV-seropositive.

CDR3 sequence reads: CASSLLDNTDTQYF. The CDR3 bases are TGTGCCAGCAGTTTACTCGACAACACAGATACGCAGTATTTT. This chain uses TRBV28 with TRBJ2-3; the D is unclear. The V end was cut by 2 bases, the J end by 2 bases, with 8 bases between. Germline V gene sequence: CDR1 MDHEN, CDR2 SYDVKM. This CDR3 region has 14 residues. The full variable domain, its missing parts supplied by reference TRBV28 and TRBJ2-3, is DVKVTQSSRYLVKRTGEKVFLECVQDMDHENMFWYRQDPGLGLRLIYFSYDVKMKEKGDIPEGYSVSREKKERFSLILESASTNQTSMYLCASSLLDNTDTQYFGPGTRLTVL.

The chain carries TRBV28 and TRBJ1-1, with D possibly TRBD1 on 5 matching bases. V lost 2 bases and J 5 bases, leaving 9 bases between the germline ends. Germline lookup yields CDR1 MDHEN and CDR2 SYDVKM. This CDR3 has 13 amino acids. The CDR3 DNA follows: TGTGCCAGCAGTTTACGCAGGGATACTGAAGCTTTCTTT. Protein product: CASSLRRDTEAFF.

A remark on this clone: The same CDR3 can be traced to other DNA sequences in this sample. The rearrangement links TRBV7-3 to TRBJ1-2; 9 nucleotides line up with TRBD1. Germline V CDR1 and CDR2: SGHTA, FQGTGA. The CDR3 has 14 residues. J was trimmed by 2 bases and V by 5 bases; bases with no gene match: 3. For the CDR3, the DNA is TGTGCCAGCAGCCCAGGACAGGGGAACTATGGCTACACCTTC. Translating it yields CASSPGQGNYGYTF.

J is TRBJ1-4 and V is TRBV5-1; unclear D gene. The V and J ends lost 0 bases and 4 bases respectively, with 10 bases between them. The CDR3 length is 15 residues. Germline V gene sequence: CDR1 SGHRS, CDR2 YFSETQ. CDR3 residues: CASSLALSNNEKLFF. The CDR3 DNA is TGCGCCAGCAGCTTGGCCTTATCTAATAATGAAAAACTGTTTTTT.

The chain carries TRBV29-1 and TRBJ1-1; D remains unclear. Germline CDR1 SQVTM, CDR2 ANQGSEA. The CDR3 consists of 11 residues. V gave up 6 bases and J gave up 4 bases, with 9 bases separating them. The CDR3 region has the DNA TGCAGCGTCGCGGATGGCACTGAAGCTTTCTTT. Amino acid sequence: CSVADGTEAFF.

The CDR3 protein is CASSQVSSGRTNEQFF. The DNA of the CDR3 is TGTGCCAGCAGCCAAGTTTCTAGCGGGAGGACGAATGAGCAGTTCTTC. V is TRBV4-2 and J is TRBJ2-1, with 11 bases that match TRBD2. V lost 1 base to trimming and J lost 7 bases; unmatched junction nucleotides: 6. Germline V CDR1 and CDR2: LGHNA, YNFKEQ. The length of the CDR3 is 16 residues.

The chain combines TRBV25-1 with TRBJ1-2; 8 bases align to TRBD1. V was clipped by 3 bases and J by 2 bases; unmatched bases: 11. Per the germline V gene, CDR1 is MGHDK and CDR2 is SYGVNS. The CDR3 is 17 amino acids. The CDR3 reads CASSDYDRGLSNYGYTF. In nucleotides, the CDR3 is TGTGCCAGCAGTGATTACGACAGGGGTCTTTCAAACTATGGCTACACCTTC.

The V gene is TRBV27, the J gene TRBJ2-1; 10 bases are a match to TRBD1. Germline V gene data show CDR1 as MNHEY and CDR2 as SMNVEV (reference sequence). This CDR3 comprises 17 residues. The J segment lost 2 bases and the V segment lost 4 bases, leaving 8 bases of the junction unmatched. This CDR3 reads CASSSLPGTGAYNEQFF. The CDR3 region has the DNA TGTGCCAGCAGTTCCCTCCCCGGGACAGGGGCCTACAATGAGCAGTTCTTC.

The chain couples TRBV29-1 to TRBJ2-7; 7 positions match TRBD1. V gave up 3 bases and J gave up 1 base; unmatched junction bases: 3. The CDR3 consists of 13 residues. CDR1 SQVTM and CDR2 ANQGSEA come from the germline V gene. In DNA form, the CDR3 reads TGCAGCGTTGATACAGGGGCGTCCTACGAGCAGTACTTC. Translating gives CSVDTGASYEQYF.

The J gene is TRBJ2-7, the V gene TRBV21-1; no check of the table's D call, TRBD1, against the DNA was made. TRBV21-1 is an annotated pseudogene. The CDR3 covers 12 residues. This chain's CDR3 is CASNRSSGEQYF. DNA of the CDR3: TGTGCCAGCAACAGGTCCTCAGGCGAGCAGTACTTC.

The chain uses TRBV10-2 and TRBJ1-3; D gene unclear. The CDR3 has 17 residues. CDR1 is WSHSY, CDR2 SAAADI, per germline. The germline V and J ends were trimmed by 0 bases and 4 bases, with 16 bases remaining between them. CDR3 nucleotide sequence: TGCGCCAGCAGTGAGTCTGAGGTCGAAGGTACCGGAAACACCATATATTTT. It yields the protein CASSESEVEGTGNTIYF.

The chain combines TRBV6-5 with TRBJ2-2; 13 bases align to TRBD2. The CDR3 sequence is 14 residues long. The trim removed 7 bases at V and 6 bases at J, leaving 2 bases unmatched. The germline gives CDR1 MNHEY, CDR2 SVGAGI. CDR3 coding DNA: TGTGCCAGCAACGGACTAGCGGGAGCCGGGGAGCTGTTTTTT. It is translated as CASNGLAGAGELFF.

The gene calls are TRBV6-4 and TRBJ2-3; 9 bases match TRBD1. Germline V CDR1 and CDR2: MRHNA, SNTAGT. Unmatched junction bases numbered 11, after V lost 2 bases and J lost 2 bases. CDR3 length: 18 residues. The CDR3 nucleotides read TGTGCCAGCAGTGACCGTCCCGGGACAGGGTTCAACACAGATACGCAGTATTTT. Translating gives CASSDRPGTGFNTDTQYF.

The CDR3 region is CASSRGGSADTQYF. The DNA for the CDR3 is TGCGCCAGCAGCCGTGGTGGTAGCGCAGATACGCAGTATTTT. V gene TRBV5-1 combines with J gene TRBJ2-3; the D gene is possibly TRBD2 (5 bases). The germline V gene has CDR1 SGHRS and CDR2 YFSETQ. Trimming stripped 4 bases from V and 4 bases from J, with 13 bases between. The length of the CDR3 is 14 residues.

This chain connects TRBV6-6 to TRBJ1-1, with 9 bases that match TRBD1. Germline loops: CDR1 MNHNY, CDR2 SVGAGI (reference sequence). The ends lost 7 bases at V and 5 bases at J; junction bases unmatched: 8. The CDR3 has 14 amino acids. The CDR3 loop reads CASIKQGAGTEAFF. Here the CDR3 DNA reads TGTGCCAGCATTAAACAGGGGGCAGGGACTGAAGCTTTCTTT.

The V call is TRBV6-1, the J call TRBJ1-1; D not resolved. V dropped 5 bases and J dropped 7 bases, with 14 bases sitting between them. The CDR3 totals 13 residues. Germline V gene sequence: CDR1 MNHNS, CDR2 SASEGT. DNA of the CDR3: TGTGCCAGCAGTCTCTATTCCGGAGGTGAAGCTTTCTTT. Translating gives CASSLYSGGEAFF.

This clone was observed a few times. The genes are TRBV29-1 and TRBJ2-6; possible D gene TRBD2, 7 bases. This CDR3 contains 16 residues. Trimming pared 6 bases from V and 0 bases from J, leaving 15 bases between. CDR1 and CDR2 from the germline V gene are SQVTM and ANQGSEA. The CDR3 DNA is TGCAGCGTCCGGGGGGCAGTTACCTCTGGGGCCAACGTCCTGACTTTC. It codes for CSVRGAVTSGANVLTF.

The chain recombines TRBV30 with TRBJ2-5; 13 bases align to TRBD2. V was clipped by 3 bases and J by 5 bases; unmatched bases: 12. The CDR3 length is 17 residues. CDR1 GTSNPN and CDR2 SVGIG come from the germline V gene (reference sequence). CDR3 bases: TGTGCCTGGAGAGGCCCCGGACTAGCGGGAGTTAGGGAGACCCAGTACTTC. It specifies CAWRGPGLAGVRETQYF.

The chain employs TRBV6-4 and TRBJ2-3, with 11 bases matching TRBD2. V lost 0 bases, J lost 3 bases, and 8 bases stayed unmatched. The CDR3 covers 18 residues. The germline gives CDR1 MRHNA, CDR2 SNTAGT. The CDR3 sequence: CASSDSPSGRRGTDTQYF. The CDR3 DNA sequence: TGTGCCAGCAGTGACTCGCCTAGCGGGAGGCGAGGGACAGATACGCAGTATTTT.

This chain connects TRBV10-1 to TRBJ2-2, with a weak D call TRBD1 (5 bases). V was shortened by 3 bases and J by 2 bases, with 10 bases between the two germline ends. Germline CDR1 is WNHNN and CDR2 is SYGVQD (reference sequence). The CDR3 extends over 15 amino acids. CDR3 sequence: CASSDPTENTGELFF. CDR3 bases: TGCGCCAGCAGTGATCCGACAGAAAACACCGGGGAGCTGTTTTTT.

The CDR3 DNA is TGCACCTGCGCCGGGGGCTACAATGAGCAGTTCTTC. Amino acid sequence: CTCAGGYNEQFF. The chain employs TRBV29-1 and TRBJ2-1; a possible D gene is TRBD2 (6 bases). The CDR3 runs 12 residues. Germline assignment: CDR1 SQVTM and CDR2 ANQGSEA.

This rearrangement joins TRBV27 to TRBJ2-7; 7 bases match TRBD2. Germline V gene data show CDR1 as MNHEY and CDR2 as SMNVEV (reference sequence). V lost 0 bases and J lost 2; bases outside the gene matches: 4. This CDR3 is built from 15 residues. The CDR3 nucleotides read TGTGCCAGCAGTTTATCCGGACTAGACCCCTACGAGCAGTACTTC. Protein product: CASSLSGLDPYEQYF.

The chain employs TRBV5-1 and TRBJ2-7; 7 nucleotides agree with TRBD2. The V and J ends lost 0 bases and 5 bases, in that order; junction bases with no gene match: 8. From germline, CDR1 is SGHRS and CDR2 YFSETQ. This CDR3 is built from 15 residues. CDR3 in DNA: TGCGCCAGCAGCTTGGCGGGGGACTACTCTCACGAGCAGTACTTC. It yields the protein CASSLAGDYSHEQYF.

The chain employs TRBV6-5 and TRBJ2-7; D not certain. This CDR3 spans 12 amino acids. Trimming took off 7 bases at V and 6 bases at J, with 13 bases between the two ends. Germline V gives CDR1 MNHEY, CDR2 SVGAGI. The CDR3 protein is CASNISPSEQYF. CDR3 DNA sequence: TGTGCCAGCAACATCAGCCCTAGCGAGCAGTACTTC.